The 5 T cell receptor beta chains in this list originate from one sample, sequenced in a study of response to subunit inactivated influenza vaccine. TCRdb re-derived calls from the RT-PCR reads in MiXCR, one entry per CDR3 protein. The sample carries over 650,000 distinct CDR3 sequences, around a sixth recorded once. This specimen was PBMCs from blood, taken 4 to 6 days after vaccination. The receptors were sampled from a man aged 45-65 years who received an inactivated influenza vaccine.

The chain links TRBV28 to TRBJ2-2; tentative D call: TRBD2 (7 bases). This CDR3 contains 14 residues. Germline loops: CDR1 MDHEN, CDR2 SYDVKM. The V and J ends lost 9 bases and 0 bases respectively, with 11 bases between them. CDR3 amino acids: CASTGGPNTGELFF. DNA for the CDR3: TGTGCCAGTACGGGGGGCCCGAACACCGGGGAGCTGTTTTTT.

This chain connects TRBV27 to TRBJ2-1, with no clear D. Germline CDR1 and CDR2: MNHEY and SMNVEV (reference sequence). CDR3 size: 14 residues. Between the trimmed V and J ends, which lost 2 bases and 5 bases, there was a span of 10 bases. CDR3 in DNA: TGTGCCAGCAGTTTAATTGGGCGGAACAATGAGCAGTTCTTC. It encodes CASSLIGRNNEQFF.

The chain uses TRBV5-2 and TRBJ1-4. TRBV5-2 is marked as a pseudogene. CDR3 length: 14 amino acids. CDR3 residues: CAIGLGPANEKLFF. The DNA of the CDR3 is TGTGCCATCGGCCTCGGGCCGGCTAATGAAAAACTGTTTTTT.

This clonotype was picked up a small number of times. CDR3: CASSLPGDIQNTIYF. The CDR3 coding sequence is TGTGCCAGCAGCTTACCGGGGGACATCCAAAACACCATATATTTT. The V and J genes are TRBV7-9 and TRBJ1-3, with D maybe TRBD1 (6 bases). Trimming stripped 2 bases from V and 6 bases from J, with 14 bases between. The CDR3 consists of 15 residues. The germline V gene has CDR1 SEHNR and CDR2 FQNEAQ (reference sequence).

This clonotype is a singleton in its sample. The chain couples TRBV5-1 to TRBJ2-7; D gene uncertain. Trimming shortened V by 1 base and J by 7 bases, and 12 bases separated the two germline ends. Germline V lookup: CDR1 SGHRS, CDR2 YFSETQ. This CDR3 has 13 amino acids. CDR3 in DNA: TGCGCCAGCAGCTTGTCTGGGCTGGGGGAGCAGTACTTC. This codes for CASSLSGLGEQYF.